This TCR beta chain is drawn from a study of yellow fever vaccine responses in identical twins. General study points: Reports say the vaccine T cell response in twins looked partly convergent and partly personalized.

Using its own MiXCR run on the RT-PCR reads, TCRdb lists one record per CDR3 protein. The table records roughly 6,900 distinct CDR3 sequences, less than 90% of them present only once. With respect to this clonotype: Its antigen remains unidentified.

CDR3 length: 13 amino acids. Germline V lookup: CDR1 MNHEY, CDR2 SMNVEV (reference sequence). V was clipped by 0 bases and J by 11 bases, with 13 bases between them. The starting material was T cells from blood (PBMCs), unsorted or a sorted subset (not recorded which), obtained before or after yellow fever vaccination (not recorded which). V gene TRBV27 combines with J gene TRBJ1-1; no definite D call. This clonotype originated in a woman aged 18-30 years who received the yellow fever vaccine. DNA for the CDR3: TGTGCCAGCAGTTTATCGACGCTTAACGAGGCTTTCTTT. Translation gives CASSLSTLNEAFF.